The rows below give T cell receptor beta chains drawn from one sample of a study of blood T cells in healthy people across ages. TCRdb passed the 5' RACE reads through MiXCR, listing each CDR3 protein once. Here the sample spans around 1,500,000 distinct CDR3 sequences, 25% to 30% being singletons. The sequenced sample was blood. These receptors were taken from a woman aged 25 to 45 in good health. The CDR3 runs from the conserved cysteine through the conserved F or W. Rows give clone size only sometimes, using once, few, many, or a class for an expanded clone.

.,TRBJ2-4,TRBV5-1,CASRYPQEETPYF
few,TRBJ1-1,TRBV7-2,CASSLGRGGEAFF
few,TRBJ1-6,TRBV20-1,CSATEGQLYNSPLHF
.,TRBJ1-4,TRBV5-1,CASSLLPGDVNEKLFF
many,TRBJ2-7,TRBV6-5,CASSYGPLYEQYF
many,TRBJ1-2,TRBV12-3/TRBV12-4,CASTFNEGYTF
.,.,TRBV7-2,CASSLFLAGPSGTQYF
few,TRBJ1-6,TRBV7-6,CASGAAYNSPLHF
few,TRBJ1-1,TRBV7-9,CASSLDPVTGDTEAFF
.,TRBJ1-2,TRBV28,CASRAGARNYGYTF
.,TRBJ2-1,TRBV7-2,CASNTRGTSGRPYNEQFF
many,TRBJ2-7,TRBV28,CASSQGALGYEQYF
few,TRBJ1-1,TRBV7-2,CASSLGQGEGTEAFF
many,TRBJ2-6,TRBV5-5,CASSPEGASGANVLTF
.,TRBJ2-7,TRBV12-3/TRBV12-4,CASSPRQGPFYYEQYF
.,TRBJ1-2,TRBV29-1,CSVGQGSRSDDYTF
few,TRBJ2-1,TRBV14,CASSQGGTRFF
.,TRBJ2-3,TRBV7-2,CASSHPGTSGRAADTQYF
.,TRBJ1-2,TRBV4-3,CASSQSVGLSYGYTF
few,TRBJ2-5,TRBV4-2,CASSQDREGTQYF
few,TRBJ1-1,TRBV5-1,CASSSDSPQNTEAFF
.,TRBJ2-5,TRBV20-1,CSARDSQGGETQYF
many,TRBJ2-7,TRBV20-1,CSATDTYEQYF
.,TRBJ2-1,TRBV15,CATSSRGLIPYNEQFF
few,TRBJ1-2,TRBV4-3,CASSHTGLDYGYTF
.,TRBJ2-3,TRBV3-1,CVSSQSGTGTQYF
many,TRBJ2-7,TRBV3-1,CASSHRSGMGEQYF
.,TRBJ2-7,TRBV29-1,CSVEAHETGVSEQYF
once,TRBJ2-5,TRBV7-9,CASSLGGFKEETQYF
few,TRBJ1-2,TRBV6-6,CATGGVENYGYTF
few,TRBJ2-3,TRBV7-9,CASSSGLSQDTQYF
few,TRBJ2-6,TRBV6-2/TRBV6-3,CASSPQGAYGSGANVLTF
.,TRBJ2-5,TRBV7-2,CASSAYGSSGTWEQYF
few,TRBJ2-3,TRBV28,CASNGKRGGRLLLYF
.,TRBJ2-7,TRBV19,CASRREAVASEQYF
few,TRBJ1-4,TRBV7-2,CASSPGVGHGEKLFF
.,TRBJ2-2,TRBV29-1,CSGLQALSTGELFF
few,TRBJ2-3,TRBV10-3,CAISRLAGVQDTQYF
.,TRBJ1-1,TRBV29-1,CSVGRDRGGTEAFF
few,TRBJ2-5,TRBV12-3/TRBV12-4,CASSPAGGAKTQYF
.,TRBJ2-3,TRBV3-1,CASGEQGTRTDTQYF
.,.,TRBV5-1,CASSLVTHAEVETQYF
.,TRBJ2-1,TRBV6-5,CASSYPEREAFLSYNEQFF
.,TRBJ2-4,TRBV20-1,CSARDSFSFRGGFEQYF
.,TRBJ1-1,TRBV7-2,CASSLARGQKNTEAFF
.,TRBJ2-2,TRBV20-1,CSATRGVGRELFF
.,TRBJ1-2,TRBV7-2,CASSLELGRRYGYTF
.,TRBJ2-1,TRBV10-3,CASREDSSGGFNEQFF
few,TRBJ2-5,TRBV28,CASSFPTDRAFGETQYF
few,TRBJ2-3,TRBV5-1,CASSLVQRLAGRTDTQYF
few,TRBJ2-3,TRBV15,CATSTGTRDTQYF
few,TRBJ2-3,TRBV20-1,CSARPPRGAGPSSTQYF
few,TRBJ1-1,TRBV20-1,CSASGAENTEAFF
.,TRBJ1-5,TRBV12-3/TRBV12-4,CASSLMRGNQPQHF
.,TRBJ1-2,TRBV20-1,CSARVDRDPINYGYTF
few,TRBJ1-2,TRBV12-3/TRBV12-4,CASSLVTNFQAHGGYTF
.,TRBJ2-3,TRBV11-2,CASSSLGTASTDTQYF
few,TRBJ1-6,TRBV6-6,CASSHDRGPSPLHF
many,TRBJ2-1,TRBV12-3/TRBV12-4,CASSGLGGRDNEQFF